Each of the 18 T cell receptor beta chains below was sequenced from the same sample in a study of post-analysis software for immune sequencing data. Which antigens these TCRs recognize remains unknown. The study, taken as a whole, reports: Controls showed lower frequencies than patients for five TRBV segments, and TRBV5-6, TRBV5-1 and TRBV20-1 were among these.

Tagging with unique molecular identifiers was a feature of the TCR beta cDNA libraries. TCRdb reprocessed the PCR reads with MiXCR, giving one entry per CDR3 protein. The table lists hundreds of thousands of distinct CDR3 sequences, under 70% of them singletons. Sample: blood. The origin of the receptors is a girl aged 5 to 17 with multiple sclerosis.

J is TRBJ2-3 and V is TRBV20-1; 13 nucleotides match TRBD2. Germline V gene sequence: CDR1 DFQATT, CDR2 SNEGSKA (reference sequence). The CDR3 loop spans 16 amino acids. Germline trimming cut 6 bases from V and 2 bases from J; bases unmatched to any gene: 8. The CDR3 is CSAHAGTSGVTDTQYF. Written as DNA, the CDR3 is TGCAGTGCCCATGCCGGGACTAGCGGGGTCACAGATACGCAGTATTTT.

CDR3 in amino acids: CSARPIGPPETQYF. The CDR3, as DNA: TGCAGTGCAAGACCCATAGGGCCACCAGAGACCCAGTACTTC. The chain employs TRBV20-1 and TRBJ2-5; D gene ambiguous. The CDR3 loop spans 14 amino acids. The V end was cut by 6 bases, the J end by 4 bases, with 18 bases between. Per the germline V gene, CDR1 is DFQATT and CDR2 is SNEGSKA (reference sequence).

In its sample, this clonotype was seen a few times. The V gene is TRBV7-9, the J gene TRBJ2-5, with 9 positions matching TRBD1. Germline CDR1 and CDR2: SEHNR and FQNEAQ (reference sequence). The J segment lost 4 bases and the V segment lost 10 bases, leaving 7 bases of the junction unmatched. CDR3 length: 13 residues. The CDR3 DNA reads as TGTGCCACCCTCGGGACAGGGAGAGAGACCCAGTACTTC. Protein: CATLGTGRETQYF.

This clonotype showed up just a few times. Written as DNA, the CDR3 is TGTGCCAGCAGCTCAAAACCGGGACAAGGATTAAGCAATGAGCAGTTCTTC. Translated, it gives CASSSKPGQGLSNEQFF. The chain links TRBV7-6 to TRBJ2-1; D may be TRBD1 (6 bases). Germline assignment: CDR1 SGHVS and CDR2 FNYEAQ. The CDR3 consists of 17 residues. The V end lost 4 bases, the J end lost 6 bases, and 22 bases lay between the germline ends.

This clonotype was observed a handful of times. The CDR3 coding sequence is TGTGCCAGCACTGAGGTGGGTTTCGGGCAGTTCTTC. Residues: CASTEVGFGQFF. The chain combines TRBV12-3 or TRBV12-4 with TRBJ2-1; D is undetermined. The CDR3 is made up of 12 amino acids. Trimming cost V 7 bases and J 12 bases, with 16 bases left between them.

Of note for this clonotype: This may come from a read error, since a much larger clone is one base off. The rearrangement uses TRBV15 and TRBJ2-3; 8 positions agree with TRBD1. CDR1 LNHNV and CDR2 YYDKDF come from the germline V gene (reference sequence). Unmatched junction bases numbered 7, after V lost 1 base and J lost 4 bases. The CDR3 is made up of 16 amino acids. The CDR3 nucleotides are TGTGCCACCAGCAGAGGGGACAGGAGTGCCTCAGATACGCAGTATTTT. Encoded protein: CATSRGDRSASDTQYF.

This chain joins TRBV12-3 or TRBV12-4 and TRBJ1-5; a possible D gene is TRBD1 (5 bases). V was pared by 6 bases and J by 0 bases, with 12 bases between. This CDR3 is built from 15 residues. In DNA form, the CDR3 reads TGTGCCAGCAGCTCCGACAGATATAGCAATCAGCCCCAGCATTTT. It is translated as CASSSDRYSNQPQHF.

This chain joins TRBV6-5 and TRBJ1-6, with 10 bases identical to TRBD1. Germline V gene sequence: CDR1 MNHEY, CDR2 SVGAGI. The CDR3 length is 17 residues. Trimming took 2 bases from V and 9 from J; bases not matched to a gene: 10. CDR3 residues: CASSYEPGQGFGSPLHF. CDR3 in DNA: TGTGCCAGCAGTTACGAACCGGGACAGGGGTTCGGTTCACCCCTCCACTTT.

The V and J genes are TRBV6-5 and TRBJ2-7, with 12 bases lining up with TRBD2. Losses at the gene ends were 2 bases for V and 0 bases for J; bases not matched to a gene: 8. The germline V gene has CDR1 MNHEY and CDR2 SVGAGI. The CDR3 is 18 residues long. The DNA for the CDR3 is TGTGCCAGCAGTTACCAGGGACTAGCGGGCGGAAGCTCCTACGAGCAGTACTTC. This codes for CASSYQGLAGGSSYEQYF.

This clonotype was seen only once. The chain is built from TRBV29-1 and TRBJ2-1; D uncertain. The CDR3 has 12 amino acids. Germline V CDR1 and CDR2: SQVTM, ANQGSEA. Trimming took off 4 bases at V and 10 bases at J, with 14 bases between the two ends. CDR3 in DNA: TGCAGCGTTGTAAAATCACAACAAGAGCAGTTCTTC. It encodes CSVVKSQQEQFF.

Only one count was recorded for this clonotype. The J gene is TRBJ2-7, the V gene TRBV7-2, with TRBD2 as a possible D gene (6 bases). CDR3 size: 14 residues. V lost 4 bases and J lost 5, with 15 bases in between. From germline, CDR1 is SGHTA and CDR2 FQGNSA. The CDR3 nucleotides are TGTGCCAGCAGCTCCCCAGGGAGGATCAACGAGCAGTACTTC. Protein sequence: CASSSPGRINEQYF.

V and J are TRBV29-1 and TRBJ2-1; D gene ambiguous. This CDR3 contains 15 residues. Looked up from germline, CDR1 is SQVTM and CDR2 is ANQGSEA. Trimming stripped 0 bases from V and 3 bases from J, with 12 bases between. The CDR3 region is CSVEDTGVNYNEQFF. CDR3 DNA: TGCAGCGTTGAAGATACTGGAGTCAACTACAATGAGCAGTTCTTC.

There are a few counts of this clonotype. This chain uses TRBV6-5 with TRBJ1-6, with 7 bases lining up with TRBD1. CDR3 length: 13 amino acids. V lost 10 bases and J lost 10; bases outside the gene matches: 10. Germline V gene sequence: CDR1 MNHEY, CDR2 SVGAGI. Here the CDR3 reads CATTGQKGSPLHF. DNA of the CDR3: TGTGCCACTACGGGACAGAAAGGGTCACCCCTCCACTTT.

The chain couples TRBV27 to TRBJ1-4, with 8 nucleotides matching TRBD1. Germline-derived CDR1 and CDR2 are MNHEY and SMNVEV (reference sequence). The V gene end was trimmed by 2 bases and the J gene end by 7 bases; junction bases not matched to a gene: 3. The CDR3 loop spans 14 amino acids. CDR3 sequence: CASSLQGASEKLFF. Written as DNA, the CDR3 is TGTGCCAGCAGTTTACAGGGGGCGAGTGAAAAACTGTTTTTT.

The chain employs TRBV20-1 and TRBJ1-2; tentatively, D is TRBD1 (6 bases). Trimming cost V 2 bases and J 6 bases, with 16 bases left between them. This CDR3 has 14 amino acids. CDR1 and CDR2 (germline): DFQATT, SNEGSKA (reference sequence). This chain's CDR3 is CSARSTGKEDGYTF. In DNA form, the CDR3 reads TGCAGTGCTAGATCTACAGGGAAGGAGGATGGCTACACCTTC.

This clonotype turned up a few times. V gene TRBV29-1 combines with J gene TRBJ1-1; the D is unclear. This CDR3 is 12 amino acids long. Germline V gives CDR1 SQVTM, CDR2 ANQGSEA. The V and J ends lost 1 base and 1 base respectively, with 4 bases between them. CDR3 in DNA: TGCAGCGTTGAAGGACAGAACACTGAAGCTTTCTTT. This codes for CSVEGQNTEAFF.

The rearrangement joins TRBV10-3 to TRBJ2-1; possibly TRBD1 or TRBD2 for D (5 bases each). The length of the CDR3 is 13 residues. V lost 11 bases, J lost 7 bases, and 18 bases lay in between. CDR1 is ENHRY and CDR2 is SYGVKD in the germline V gene. Here the CDR3 DNA reads TGTGCCTTCGCGGGCCTAAAGGGGAATGAGCAGTTCTTC. Its translation: CAFAGLKGNEQFF.

The V gene is TRBV6-2 or TRBV6-3, the J gene TRBJ2-3, with 15 bases identical to TRBD2. J was trimmed by 7 bases and V by 6 bases; bases with no gene match: 8. The CDR3 loop spans 16 amino acids. The germline CDR1 and CDR2 sequences are MNHEY and SVGEGT. The CDR3 DNA follows: TGTGCCAGCAGAACTCCGGGACTAGCGGGAGGAAATACGCAGTATTTT. It yields the protein CASRTPGLAGGNTQYF.